Given below is one T cell receptor (beta chain) in context. The antigen remains undetermined. V was clipped by 1 base and J by 6 bases, with 8 bases between them. Germline assignment: CDR1 KGHDR and CDR2 SFDVKD. The CDR3 totals 14 residues. This entry comes from a study of vaccination effects on CD4 cells after COVID-19. Study findings and constraints: Healthy vaccinees' vaccine-induced clones included only 1 of 255 cross-reacting with common cold coronaviruses.

In the ViraFEST assay, antigen-specific CD4+ clonotypes were identified by expansion after peptide-pool stimulation. Following 10 days of culture, CD4+ T cells were isolated. All vaccine recipients tested negative for nucleocapsid antibodies and had never contracted SARS-CoV-2 infection. The culture medium for 1.5 million to 2 million PBMC per well included 10 IU/ml IL-2 and around 9.9 ug/ml peptides. The authors replaced half the medium with IL-2 medium on days 3 and 7. The protocol was immunoSEQ multiplex PCR, while the TCRdb copy is restricted to in-frame clones and leaves out a portion. The repertoire includes fewer than 30,000 clones, roughly 70% of them detected once, and under 13% sits in the top ten.

The chain employs TRBV24-1 and TRBJ2-2; no clear D gene. The specimen was CD4+ T cells from PBMCs cultured with HCoV-NL63 spike peptides, collected before COVID-19 vaccination. The TCR comes from a human donor who received a COVID-19 vaccine. The CDR3 reads CATSDFPFPGELFF. DNA of the CDR3: TGTGCCACCAGTGATTTTCCGTTCCCCGGGGAGCTGTTTTTT.